These T cell receptor beta chains were read from a single sample in a study of blood T cell repertoires in COVID-19. TCRdb's table, derived via immunoSEQ multiplex PCR, lists solely in-frame clones and lacks some. This sample has roughly 250,000 clones, with more than 85% found just once. Sequenced: peripheral blood. Receptors were obtained from a person under 30 with COVID-19, enrolled during active disease. CDR3s include the opening cysteine and the closing phenylalanine or tryptophan. A D gene is named only where the DNA matches it firmly. Not all rows give a size; the values are once, few, many and, for expanded clones, a class.

clone_size,j_call,d_call,v_call,cdr3_nt,cdr3_aa
once,TRBJ2-2,TRBD1,TRBV6-5,TGTGCCAGCAGGGGACAGGGATCCGGGGAGCTGTTTTTT,CASRGQGSGELFF
once,TRBJ2-7,TRBD1,TRBV5-4,TGTGCCAGCAACTGGACAGGGGCGAACTACGAGCAGTACTTC,CASNWTGANYEQYF
.,TRBJ2-7,TRBD1,TRBV19,TGTGCCAGTAGTACCGCCCCGGGACAGCCCTACGAGCAGTACTTC,CASSTAPGQPYEQYF
.,TRBJ2-2,.,TRBV3-1/TRBV3-2,TGTGCCAGCAGCCAAGTCCCAGGGGGAGGATTGTCCGGGGAGCTGTTTTTT,CASSQVPGGGLSGELFF
.,TRBJ1-4,.,TRBV15,TGTGCCACCAGCAGCGACAGTGCAACTAATGAAAAACTGTTTTTT,CATSSDSATNEKLFF
once,TRBJ2-5,.,TRBV6-6,TGTGCCAGCAGTTGGCCAGAAATCCAAGAGACCCAGTACTTC,CASSWPEIQETQYF
.,TRBJ1-5,.,TRBV6-5,TGTGCCACCAGAGTCGACAGTAGCAATCAGCCCCAGCATTTT,CATRVDSSNQPQHF
.,TRBJ1-5,.,TRBV28,TGTGCCAGCAGTCCCTGGCAGGGTAGCAATCAGCCCCAGCATTTT,CASSPWQGSNQPQHF
.,TRBJ2-7,TRBD1,TRBV5-1,TGCGCCAGCAGTCCCTCCGGGACAGGGGACGAGCAGTACTTC,CASSPSGTGDEQYF
.,TRBJ1-4,.,TRBV24-1,TGTGCCACCAGTACCGGGGGTGAAAAACTGTTTTTT,CATSTGGEKLFF
.,TRBJ2-3,.,TRBV5-4,TGTGCCAGCAGCCTGCCCGGGAAAACAGATACGCAGTATTTT,CASSLPGKTDTQYF
many,TRBJ1-2,.,TRBV10-3,TGTGCCATCAGTGAGGGGGCCTCCAACTATGGCTACACCTTC,CAISEGASNYGYTF
few,TRBJ2-5,.,TRBV19,TGTGCCAGTAGTATAAGTATGACGGGAAGCCAAGAGACCCAGTACTTC,CASSISMTGSQETQYF
.,TRBJ2-3,.,TRBV11-2,TGTGCCAGCAGCTTAGGGGCCGATACGCAGTATTTT,CASSLGADTQYF
.,TRBJ2-5,TRBD1,TRBV9,TGTGCCAGCAGCCTCCGCCCCGGGACAGGGTCTTTGGAGACCCAGTACTTC,CASSLRPGTGSLETQYF
.,TRBJ2-5,.,TRBV29-1,TGCAGCGTTGAAGGTAGCAGACAAGAGACCCAGTACTTC,CSVEGSRQETQYF
once,TRBJ2-1,TRBD2,TRBV4-1,TGCGCCAGCAGCCAAGTCGCTAGCGGGCGAATTTACAATGAGCAGTTCTTC,CASSQVASGRIYNEQFF
.,TRBJ2-7,.,TRBV10-3,TGTGCCATCTCTCAGGGTTCGGCCAACGAGCAGTACTTC,CAISQGSANEQYF
.,TRBJ2-7,.,TRBV5-1,TGCGCCAGCAGCTCCCCCATCTCCCGACAGGATGTGGCCTACGAGCAGTACTTC,CASSSPISRQDVAYEQYF
.,TRBJ2-2,TRBD1,TRBV25-1,TGTGCCAGCACCCAGAAAGGGGGCGCCAACACCGGGGAGCTGTTTTTT,CASTQKGGANTGELFF
.,TRBJ2-7,.,TRBV5-1,TGCGCCAGCAGCTTGGGGGGTGGGAGCTCCTACGAGCAGTACTTC,CASSLGGGSSYEQYF
.,TRBJ2-3,TRBD2,TRBV19,TGTGCCAGTAGTCAACCGGGACTAGCGGGAGATACGCAGTATTTT,CASSQPGLAGDTQYF
.,TRBJ2-5,.,TRBV5-1,TGCGCCAGCAGCTTGGACCCTACAGGGATAGGGGAGACCCAGTACTTC,CASSLDPTGIGETQYF
few,TRBJ2-1,TRBD2,TRBV18,TGTGCCAGCTCACCACCCTCTAGCGGGAGATACAATGAGCAGTTCTTC,CASSPPSSGRYNEQFF
.,TRBJ1-1,.,TRBV5-4,TGTGCCAGCAGCGAGGGGGTGGAAGCTTTCTTT,CASSEGVEAFF
.,TRBJ2-1,TRBD2,TRBV7-3,TGTGCCAGCAGCCCGGGACTAGCGGAGTACAATGAGCAGTTCTTC,CASSPGLAEYNEQFF
once,TRBJ1-1,TRBD1,TRBV28,TGTGCCAGCAGTTCCCCCCGACAGGGATGGACTGAAGCTTTCTTT,CASSSPRQGWTEAFF
.,TRBJ2-3,.,TRBV19,TGTGCCAGTAGTACGGACAGACGCACAGATACGCAGTATTTT,CASSTDRRTDTQYF
.,TRBJ2-7,.,TRBV11-2,TGTGCCAGCAGCTTAGGTCTAGGCTACGAGCAGTACTTC,CASSLGLGYEQYF
.,TRBJ2-1,TRBD1,TRBV6-5,TGTGCCAGCAGCTGGGACAGGGCCTCCTACAATGAGCAGTTCTTC,CASSWDRASYNEQFF
once,TRBJ1-4,.,TRBV4-1,TGCGCCAGCAGCCAAGAGGGAGGACGGGCAACTAATGAAAAACTGTTTTTT,CASSQEGGRATNEKLFF
.,TRBJ1-1,.,TRBV27,TGTGCCAGCAGTTTATCCAGGGGGAACACTGAAGCTTTCTTT,CASSLSRGNTEAFF
.,TRBJ2-5,TRBD2,TRBV6-5,TGTGCCAGCGGACGGGAGGAGGAAGAGACCCAGTACTTC,CASGREEEETQYF
.,TRBJ2-1,TRBD1,TRBV27,TGTGCCAGCCGGCTGAAAGGACAGGGGGTCGGCGACGAGTTCTTC,CASRLKGQGVGDEFF
once,TRBJ2-3,.,TRBV4-1,TGCGCCAGCAGCCACGTCAGGGGAAAGACAGATACGCAGTATTTT,CASSHVRGKTDTQYF
.,TRBJ2-5,.,TRBV3-1/TRBV3-2,TGTGCCAGCAGCCAGCAAACAGGTCAAGAGACCCAGTACTTC,CASSQQTGQETQYF
.,TRBJ2-3,.,TRBV5-4,TGTGCCAGCAGCCCACCGGGAGATACGCAGTATTTT,CASSPPGDTQYF